These 14 T cell receptor beta chains originate from one sample sequenced in a study of T-cell reconstitution after alpha-beta-depleted transplantation in children. Preparing the TCRbeta library involved the use of unique molecular identifiers. TCRdb reprocessed the PCR reads via MiXCR and lists one record per CDR3 protein. In the table there are around 300,000 distinct CDR3 sequences, roughly 21% of which are singletons. The starting material was PBMCs, mostly from graft donor cells, obtained 180 days after TCRalphabeta/CD19-depleted stem cell transplant. These receptors came from a male patient aged 10 to 17 who had a stem cell transplant for acute lymphoblastic leukemia, so the T cells may come from the graft donor.

Worth noting for this clonotype: Sequence at one end of the junction differs from germline and may be a read error. CDR3 loop: CSVAGSWRASTGELYF. The CDR3 coding sequence is TGCAGCGTTGCCGGGTCCTGGAGGGCGAGCACCGGGGAGCTGTATTTT. V gene TRBV29-1 combines with J gene TRBJ2-2, with D possibly matching TRBD2 (6 bases). Germline assignment: CDR1 SQVTM and CDR2 ANQGSEA. CDR3 size: 16 residues.

This clonotype was recorded many times. J is TRBJ2-3 and V is TRBV4-1; no clear D. V lost 3 bases, J lost 1 base, and 14 bases lay in between. This CDR3 spans 16 amino acids. Germline CDR1 MGHRA, CDR2 YSYEKL. CDR3 loop: CASSHLGRWGTDTQYF. DNA of the CDR3: TGCGCCAGCAGCCATCTCGGGCGATGGGGCACAGATACGCAGTATTTT.

This clonotype was observed a handful of times. V and J are TRBV20-1 and TRBJ2-2; perhaps TRBD2 as D (6 bases). Looked up from germline, CDR1 is DFQATT and CDR2 is SNEGSKA (reference sequence). This CDR3 region has 14 residues. The ends were cut back, 4 bases at V and 6 bases at J, with 15 bases in the middle. The CDR3 loop reads CSATRDSRPGELFF. The CDR3 DNA reads TGCAGTGCTACCCGGGACTCACGACCCGGGGAGCTGTTTTTT.

V gene TRBV7-9 combines with J gene TRBJ2-3; D may match TRBD1 or TRBD2 (5 bases each). CDR1 is SEHNR, CDR2 FQNEAQ, per germline (reference sequence). The CDR3 consists of 14 residues. V was cut by 6 bases and J by 0 bases, with 10 bases left in between. As DNA, the CDR3 is TGTGCCAGCAGGAGGGGTTCTAGCACAGATACGCAGTATTTT. Its translation: CASRRGSSTDTQYF.

The V and J genes are TRBV4-2 and TRBJ2-7, with D possibly matching TRBD2 (5 bases). The V and J ends lost 4 bases and 5 bases respectively, with 9 bases between them. Per the germline V gene, CDR1 is LGHNA and CDR2 is YNFKEQ. This CDR3 has 12 amino acids. CDR3 DNA sequence: TGTGCCAGCAGCCCGGAGGCAGACGAGCAGTACTTC. It encodes CASSPEADEQYF.

V usage is TRBV10-2 and J usage is TRBJ2-7, with 7 bases that match TRBD1. CDR1 and CDR2 (germline): WSHSY, SAAADI. The length of the CDR3 is 11 residues. The V and J ends lost 8 bases and 5 bases, in that order; junction bases with no gene match: 3. The CDR3 reads CASSTGNEQYF. In DNA, the CDR3 is TGCGCCAGCTCGACAGGGAACGAGCAGTACTTC.

This clonotype was observed a few times. The chain carries TRBV12-3 or TRBV12-4 and TRBJ1-1, with D perhaps matching TRBD1 (5 bases). Trimming removed 3 bases from V and 4 bases from J, with 12 bases in between. This CDR3 region has 14 residues. For the CDR3, the DNA is TGTGCCAGCAGTTTTAACAGGTACGGCACTGAAGCTTTCTTT. Protein: CASSFNRYGTEAFF.

At least ten counts were recorded for this clonotype. The J gene is TRBJ2-7, the V gene TRBV13; D not resolved. Per the germline V gene, CDR1 is PRHDT and CDR2 is FYEKMQ (reference sequence). CDR3 length: 11 amino acids. Trimming removed 5 bases from V and 5 bases from J, with 7 bases in between. In DNA, the CDR3 is TGTGCCAGCAGCCCCGGAAACGAGCAGTACTTC. This gives the protein CASSPGNEQYF. The whole variable domain, remainder taken from reference TRBV13 and TRBJ2-7, is AAGVIQSPRHLIKEKRETATLKCYPIPRHDTVYWYQQGPGQDPQFLISFYEKMQSDKGSIPDRFSAQQFSDYHSELNMSSLELGDSALYFCASSPGNEQYFGPGTRLTVT.

The rearrangement links TRBV25-1 to TRBJ2-1, with a weak D call TRBD1 (6 bases). Germline assignment: CDR1 MGHDK and CDR2 SYGVNS. V gave up 5 bases and J gave up 2 bases, with 13 bases separating them. The length of the CDR3 is 15 residues. This CDR3 reads CASSLGQTPYNEQFF. The CDR3 DNA sequence: TGTGCCAGCAGTCTAGGACAGACACCCTACAATGAGCAGTTCTTC.

In this sample, this clonotype turned up many times. The chain has TRBV12-3 or TRBV12-4 and TRBJ2-5; 9 bases fit TRBD2. The CDR3 runs to 14 residues. Trimming removed 8 bases from V and 2 bases from J; junction bases left unmatched: 6. In nucleotides, the CDR3 is TGTGCCAGCGCCCATAGCGGGGGTCAAGAGACCCAGTACTTC. This translates into CASAHSGGQETQYF.

The chain uses TRBV6-5 and TRBJ1-1; D is perhaps TRBD1 (5 bases). V lost 4 bases and J lost 3, with 9 bases in between. The CDR3 has 13 residues. Germline-derived CDR1 and CDR2 are MNHEY and SVGAGI. The CDR3 sequence is CASSFRDYTEAFF. The CDR3, as DNA: TGTGCCAGCAGTTTCCGGGACTACACTGAAGCTTTCTTT.

This chain links TRBV11-2 with TRBJ2-7; 8 bases align to TRBD2. The CDR3 sequence is 16 residues long. V shed 5 bases, J shed 4 bases, and the junction held 13 bases outside the gene matches. In germline, CDR1 is SGHAT, CDR2 FQNNGV. CDR3 protein: CASSGGLSGSGYEQYF. The CDR3 DNA reads TGTGCCAGCAGCGGGGGGTTAAGCGGGAGTGGGTACGAGCAGTACTTC.

The chain has TRBV15 and TRBJ2-7, with D perhaps TRBD1 (5 bases). The CDR3 totals 15 residues. The germline gives CDR1 LNHNV, CDR2 YYDKDF (reference sequence). Trimming left V 2 bases short and J 3 bases short, with 14 bases between. The CDR3 protein is CATSRNRQNRYEQYF. The CDR3 bases are TGTGCCACCAGCAGAAACAGGCAAAATCGCTACGAGCAGTACTTC.

The chain links TRBV10-1 to TRBJ2-4; 8 bases are shared with TRBD2. Unmatched junction bases numbered 12, after V lost 5 bases and J lost 9 bases. Germline CDR1 reads WNHNN; CDR2 reads SYGVQD (reference sequence). The CDR3 covers 15 residues. The CDR3 region has the DNA TGCGCCAGCAGTAAGATCGCGGGAGGCCAGGGCATTCAGTACTTC. Translated, it gives CASSKIAGGQGIQYF.